This T cell receptor (beta chain) was captured by sequencing in a study of blood T cell repertoires in COVID-19. The overall study: COVID-19 samples collected from the United States, Italy and Spain covered acute and convalescent phases. PBMCs, B-cell-depleted T cells, or T cells were the source of the cDNA or gDNA that made up the material.

Enrolled through a virtual design, the participants were between roughly 18 and 90 years of age and came from 24 US areas. Allocation to cohorts depended on clinical history reported by the participants. TCRdb's copy holds only in-frame clones and misses some; the assay was immunoSEQ multiplex PCR. This sample has more than 300,000 clones, with 85% to 90% found just once. The CDR3 is made up of 12 amino acids. V shed 5 bases, J shed 7 bases, and the junction held 4 bases outside the gene matches. This chain links TRBV12-3 or TRBV12-4 with TRBJ2-7; 8 bases are a match to TRBD2. This TCR was sampled from a woman between 18 and 30 years old who had recovered from COVID-19. Material: PBMCs or T cells enriched from blood (not recorded which). The CDR3, as DNA: TGTGCCAGCAGTCCGGGGGGGATAGAGCAGTACTTC. The encoded protein is CASSPGGIEQYF.